These T cell receptor beta chains were read from a single sample in a study of OX40 agonist ivuxolimab in advanced cancers. Some clones are missing from TCRdb's copy, which holds only in-frame ones; the method was immunoSEQ multiplex PCR. The sample lists about 41,000 clones; more than 75% were seen once. The sample in question was CD4+ or CD8+ T cells sorted from blood, obtained in a trial of the OX40 agonist ivuxolimab. The receptors were gathered from an adult with an advanced solid tumor such as melanoma, head and neck, liver or kidney cancer. CDR3s include the opening cysteine and the closing phenylalanine or tryptophan. The D gene is left open where the match is weak. Clone sizes are given selectively: once, few, many, or a class where the clone is expanded.

.	TRBJ2-7	TRBV7-6	TRBD1	TGTGCCAGCAGCTTGGGGACAGGGGCTAACTACGAGCAGTACTTC	CASSLGTGANYEQYF
.	TRBJ1-1	TRBV30	TRBD1	TGTGCCTGGAGCGAGGGCAGGGGGGACACTGAAGCTTTCTTT	CAWSEGRGDTEAFF
.	TRBJ1-5	TRBV18	.	TGTGCCAGCTCACCGGTAGGACATGGCAATCAGCCCCAGCATTTT	CASSPVGHGNQPQHF
.	TRBJ2-1	TRBV7-3	.	TGTGCCAGCAGCTTATATGGGGGGCTCTCCTACAATGAGCAGTTCTTC	CASSLYGGLSYNEQFF
.	TRBJ2-1	TRBV27	TRBD2	TGTGCCAGCACCCCCGGGACTAGCGTTTTAAATGAGCAGTTCTTC	CASTPGTSVLNEQFF
.	TRBJ2-1	TRBV11-2	.	TGTGCCAGCAGCTCCCCAGTCGACGGATACAATGAGCAGTTCTTC	CASSSPVDGYNEQFF
.	TRBJ2-7	TRBV30	.	TGTGCCTGGAGTAAGACGACCGCGAACGAGCAGTACTTC	CAWSKTTANEQYF
.	TRBJ1-1	TRBV7-9	TRBD1	TGTGCCAGCAGCCCAACAGGGGTTGTTAACACTGAAGCTTTCTTT	CASSPTGVVNTEAFF
few	TRBJ2-3	TRBV7-9	TRBD2	TGTGCCAGCAGCTTAGTAGCGGGGGGAGTAGATACGCAGTATTTT	CASSLVAGGVDTQYF
.	TRBJ2-2	TRBV19	.	TGTGCCAGTAGTTTGGGACCCTCTGACGCCGGGGAGCTGTTTTTT	CASSLGPSDAGELFF
.	TRBJ1-6	TRBV7-9	.	TGTGCCAGCAGCTTAGGAGGGGAGGGCTCACCCCTCCACTTT	CASSLGGEGSPLHF